These 16 T cell receptor beta chains came from one sample sequenced in a study of cytomegalovirus exposure and HLA in healthy donors. Sequenced by immunoSEQ multiplex PCR; TCRdb stores in-frame clones only, minus some. The profile covers 130,000 or so clones, with 80% to 90% appearing a single time and about 2.1% taken by the ten largest. The sequencing input was PBMCs. The receptor source for this set is a woman aged 18-35 years in good health and CMV-seronegative.

The chain joins TRBV7-2 to TRBJ2-1, with 8 nucleotides matching TRBD2. Germline V lookup: CDR1 SGHTA, CDR2 FQGNSA. The CDR3 covers 16 residues. V lost 6 bases, J lost 5 bases, and 12 bases stayed unmatched. The CDR3 spells CASSRRAGAGDNEQFF. Written as DNA, the CDR3 is TGTGCCAGCAGTCGTAGAGCGGGGGCCGGCGACAATGAGCAGTTCTTC. The full variable domain, rest sourced from reference TRBV7-2 and TRBJ2-1, is GAGVSQSPSNKVTEKGKDVELRCDPISGHTALYWYRQSLGQGLEFLIYFQGNSAPDKSGLPSDRFSAERTGGSVSTLTIQRTQQEDSAVYLCASSRRAGAGDNEQFFGPGTRLTVL.

V and J are TRBV4-3 and TRBJ2-3; 9 nucleotides match TRBD2. The CDR3 is 17 amino acids. Germline lookup yields CDR1 LGHNA and CDR2 YSLEER. Losses at the gene ends were 0 bases for V and 6 bases for J; bases not matched to a gene: 10. The DNA of the CDR3 is TGCGCCAGCAGCCAAGATGCCCTTTCCGCGGGAGGGGATACGCAGTATTTT. As protein: CASSQDALSAGGDTQYF.

The chain is built from TRBV11-3 and TRBJ2-6; 8 nucleotides agree with TRBD1. Germline lookup yields CDR1 SGHNT and CDR2 YENEEA. V gave up 5 bases and J gave up 0 bases; unmatched junction bases: 6. The length of the CDR3 is 17 residues. The CDR3 bases are TGTGCCAGCAGCCCAGGACAGGGTTACTCTGGGGCCAACGTCCTGACTTTC. The encoded protein is CASSPGQGYSGANVLTF.

The rearrangement links TRBV13 to TRBJ2-3, with D possibly being TRBD1 (6 bases). CDR3 length: 15 amino acids. CDR1 is PRHDT and CDR2 is FYEKMQ in the germline V gene (reference sequence). Trimming removed 2 bases from V and 1 base from J, with 10 bases in between. The CDR3 DNA is TGTGCCAGCAGCTTAACTGCAGGGGGCACAGATACGCAGTATTTT. Its protein product is CASSLTAGGTDTQYF.

The J gene is TRBJ2-4, the V gene TRBV9; D not certain. The V gene lost 4 bases and the J gene lost 5 bases, with 16 bases spanning the gap. Germline V gene lookup returns CDR1 SGDLS and CDR2 YYNGEE. The CDR3 sequence is 15 residues long. CDR3 sequence: CASSRNPDMENIQYF. The CDR3 DNA reads TGTGCCAGCAGCCGCAATCCCGACATGGAAAACATTCAGTACTTC.

The V gene is TRBV4-2, the J gene TRBJ2-3; D perhaps matches TRBD2 (5 bases). The CDR3 is made up of 15 amino acids. Germline CDR1 reads LGHNA; CDR2 reads YNFKEQ. The V end was cut by 1 base, the J end by 4 bases, with 12 bases between. The CDR3 region has the DNA TGTGCCAGCAGCCAAGCCGCGGGTCTCCCAGATACGCAGTATTTT. Protein product: CASSQAAGLPDTQYF.

This rearrangement joins TRBV7-3 to TRBJ2-3, with TRBD1 matching 10 bases. This CDR3 spans 18 amino acids. Losses at the gene ends were 5 bases for V and 3 bases for J; bases not matched to a gene: 14. CDR1 is SGHTA, CDR2 FQGTGA, per germline. In nucleotides, the CDR3 is TGTGCCAGCAGCGCCTGGGCGCTGGGGACAGGGGATACAGATACGCAGTATTTT. Residues: CASSAWALGTGDTDTQYF.

The chain uses TRBV11-2 and TRBJ2-7; a weak D match, TRBD2 (5 bases). This CDR3 has 17 amino acids. Per the germline V gene, CDR1 is SGHAT and CDR2 is FQNNGV. Trimming left V 1 base short and J 3 bases short, with 19 bases between. CDR3 sequence (DNA): TGTGCCAGCAGCTTAGTTAGATTGGAGGCCCGAGACTACGAGCAGTACTTC. Translated: CASSLVRLEARDYEQYF.

The chain uses TRBV9 and TRBJ2-5; 10 bases map to TRBD2. V lost 4 bases to trimming and J lost 6 bases; unmatched junction nucleotides: 9. Germline V gene lookup returns CDR1 SGDLS and CDR2 YYNGEE. CDR3 size: 15 residues. In DNA form, the CDR3 reads TGTGCCAGCAGCCTCAGCGGGGGGGCCACAAAGACCCAGTACTTC. It yields the protein CASSLSGGATKTQYF. The full variable domain, completed using reference TRBV9 and TRBJ2-5, is DSGVTQTPKHLITATGQRVTLRCSPRSGDLSVYWYQQSLDQGLQFLIQYYNGEERAKGNILERFSAQQFPDLHSELNLSSLELGDSALYFCASSLSGGATKTQYFGPGTRLLVL.

The gene calls are TRBV27 and TRBJ2-7; the match to TRBD2 covers 9 bases. Germline-derived CDR1 and CDR2 are MNHEY and SMNVEV (reference sequence). Trimming took 5 bases from V and 2 from J; bases not matched to a gene: 7. The CDR3 is made up of 15 amino acids. The CDR3 sequence is CASSPSLAGTYEQYF. CDR3 coding DNA: TGTGCCAGCAGTCCCAGTCTAGCGGGAACCTACGAGCAGTACTTC.

The genes are TRBV30 and TRBJ1-1, with 7 bases matching TRBD1. This CDR3 has 15 amino acids. Germline V gene lookup returns CDR1 GTSNPN and CDR2 SVGIG (reference sequence). V shed 3 bases and J 4 bases; nucleotides not matched to a gene: 11. The CDR3 region is CAWRSPTGIGTEAFF. The CDR3 bases are TGTGCCTGGAGATCGCCGACAGGGATAGGCACTGAAGCTTTCTTT.

This clone was seen once. This chain links TRBV5-4 with TRBJ2-1, with D perhaps matching TRBD2 (6 bases). Trimming removed 2 bases from V and 4 bases from J, with 25 bases in between. The germline V gene has CDR1 SGHNT and CDR2 YYREEE (reference sequence). This CDR3 comprises 19 residues. The CDR3 DNA sequence: TGTGCCAGCAGCTTTTTCGGCGGGATCAAAGTGGGGGGTTACAATGAGCAGTTCTTC. Its protein is CASSFFGGIKVGGYNEQFF.

The genes are TRBV9 and TRBJ1-1, with D unresolved. The CDR3 spans 13 residues. The V end lost 0 bases, the J end lost 3 bases, and 6 bases lay between the germline ends. Germline V gene lookup returns CDR1 SGDLS and CDR2 YYNGEE. The CDR3: CASSVGPYTEAFF. The CDR3 DNA sequence: TGTGCCAGCAGCGTAGGGCCTTACACTGAAGCTTTCTTT.

The chain links TRBV13 to TRBJ2-7, with 9 bases aligning to TRBD1. Germline loops: CDR1 PRHDT, CDR2 FYEKMQ (reference sequence). V was clipped by 4 bases and J by 5 bases; unmatched bases: 6. The CDR3 contains 14 residues. CDR3 amino acids: CASSYRGRGDEQYF. The CDR3 nucleotides are TGTGCCAGCAGCTACAGGGGGCGCGGGGACGAGCAGTACTTC. Supplemented by reference TRBV13 and TRBJ2-7, the full variable domain reads AAGVIQSPRHLIKEKRETATLKCYPIPRHDTVYWYQQGPGQDPQFLISFYEKMQSDKGSIPDRFSAQQFSDYHSELNMSSLELGDSALYFCASSYRGRGDEQYFGPGTRLTVT.

The chain joins TRBV18 to TRBJ2-2, with a tentative D call TRBD2 (5 bases). Germline V lookup: CDR1 KGHSH, CDR2 LQKENI. Trimming took off 3 bases at V and 6 bases at J, with 14 bases between the two ends. This CDR3 region has 15 residues. CDR3 nucleotides: TGTGCCAGCTCACCTCCAAGGACGGGGTCCGGGGAGCTGTTTTTT. Translated, it gives CASSPPRTGSGELFF.

The rearrangement joins TRBV5-1 to TRBJ2-3; D gene unclear. Trimming shortened V by 1 base and J by 2 bases, and 11 bases separated the two germline ends. The CDR3 is 15 residues long. The germline gives CDR1 SGHRS, CDR2 YFSETQ. The CDR3 sequence is CASSLSTGITDTQYF. CDR3 DNA sequence: TGCGCCAGCAGCTTGAGTACCGGTATCACAGATACGCAGTATTTT.